These 8 T cell receptor beta chains originate from one sample sequenced in a study of T cell responses to AZD1222 COVID-19 vaccine. The repertoire was sequenced with immunoSEQ multiplex PCR; TCRdb's copy has only in-frame clones and lacks some. The repertoire holds about 140,000 clones, with roughly 89% as singletons. The sequences come from peripheral blood, collected on day 0 of AZD1222 vaccination. The receptors stem from an adult in good health.

The chain uses TRBV7-9 and TRBJ1-5, with D perhaps TRBD1 (5 bases). Germline CDR1 and CDR2: SEHNR and FQNEAQ (reference sequence). The ends were cut back, 5 bases at V and 1 base at J, with 21 bases in the middle. CDR3 size: 18 residues. CDR3 in DNA: TGTGCCAGCAGCCGCGGTGGGGGGGTCCCTTGGAGCAATCAGCCCCAGCATTTT. Its protein is CASSRGGGVPWSNQPQHF. Full variable domain (remainder filled in from reference TRBV7-9 and TRBJ1-5): DTGVSQNPRHKITKRGQNVTFRCDPISEHNRLYWYRQTLGQGPEFLTYFQNEAQLEKSRLLSDRFSAERPKGSFSTLEIQRTEQGDSAMYLCASSRGGGVPWSNQPQHFGDGTRLSIL.

The rearrangement uses TRBV7-3 and TRBJ2-7, with TRBD1 as a possible D gene (5 bases). CDR3 size: 15 residues. Trimming took 1 base from V and 3 from J, leaving 13 bases between them. Germline CDR1 reads SGHTA; CDR2 reads FQGTGA. The CDR3 nucleotides read TGTGCCAGCAGCTTAAATTCAGGGCCGAACTACGAGCAGTACTTC. As protein: CASSLNSGPNYEQYF.

This clone was counted a single time. This chain links TRBV6-5 with TRBJ2-2; possible D gene TRBD1, 5 bases. This CDR3 has 15 amino acids. Looked up from germline, CDR1 is MNHEY and CDR2 is SVGAGI. Trimming pared 2 bases from V and 7 bases from J, leaving 14 bases between. The CDR3 spells CASSYGGRVNGELFF. CDR3 DNA: TGTGCCAGCAGTTACGGCGGCAGGGTAAACGGGGAGCTGTTTTTT.

V is TRBV6-5 and J is TRBJ2-3; 8 bases fit TRBD2. The junction had 5 bases not matched to a gene; V was cut back by 4 bases and J by 2 bases. CDR3 length equals 15 residues. Germline V gene sequence: CDR1 MNHEY, CDR2 SVGAGI. This CDR3 is CASSWREVYTDTQYF. The CDR3 DNA reads TGTGCCAGCAGTTGGCGGGAGGTCTACACAGATACGCAGTATTTT.

V gene TRBV4-3 combines with J gene TRBJ2-2; D may match TRBD1 or TRBD2 (5 bases each). V lost 1 base, J lost 1 base, and 10 bases lay in between. The CDR3 covers 16 residues. From germline, CDR1 is LGHNA and CDR2 YSLEER. CDR3 in DNA: TGCGCCAGCAGCCAAGTCACTAGGGGGAACACCGGGGAGCTGTTTTTT. Residues: CASSQVTRGNTGELFF.

J is TRBJ2-3 and V is TRBV5-1, with 15 bases matching TRBD2. J was trimmed by 3 bases and V by 4 bases; bases with no gene match: 12. The CDR3 spans 19 residues. Germline V CDR1 and CDR2: SGHRS, YFSETQ. CDR3 bases: TGCGCCAGCAGCCCGCGCGGAGGACTAGCGGGAGGGAGGACAGATACGCAGTATTTT. Its protein product is CASSPRGGLAGGRTDTQYF.

The rearrangement joins TRBV28 to TRBJ1-1; 8 nucleotides agree with TRBD1. V shed 6 bases and J 5 bases; nucleotides not matched to a gene: 11. This CDR3 has 15 residues. In germline, CDR1 is MDHEN, CDR2 SYDVKM. CDR3 in DNA: TGTGCCAGCAGATCGATACAGGACAGGGTGACTGAAGCTTTCTTT. Protein product: CASRSIQDRVTEAFF.

This clone has only one observation. This chain uses TRBV28 with TRBJ2-3; TRBD2 is a possible D gene (7 bases). This CDR3 region has 17 residues. CDR1 is MDHEN, CDR2 SYDVKM, per germline. V lost 7 bases to trimming and J lost 2 bases, with 22 bases between them. The chain's CDR3 is CASNIGGGGGLTDTQYF. In DNA form, the CDR3 reads TGTGCCAGCAACATTGGGGGAGGGGGAGGGCTCACAGATACGCAGTATTTT.